This is a list of T cell receptor beta chains from one sample in a study of T-cell memory formation after mild COVID-19. MiXCR was run by TCRdb on the 5' RACE reads, yielding one entry per CDR3 protein. The sample lists approximately 150,000 distinct CDR3 sequences, about an eighth seen once, with 3% to 4% in the top ten. The specimen was PBMCs or a T cell subset sorted from them (not recorded which). The receptors were gathered from a man between 18 and 29 years old who had mild COVID-19 (a few samples of this study predate the infection). Cell type and time point are not known. The CDR3 runs from the conserved cysteine through the conserved F or W. Each record gives: V gene, D gene, clone size, CDR3 length, J gene, CDR3 protein, CDR3 DNA. The D gene is left open where the match is weak. Clone size appears in some rows only: once, few, many, or a class for an expanded clone.

TRBV7-3	TRBD2	.	15	TRBJ2-1	CASSSLAGGPAEQFF	TGTGCCAGCAGCTCTTTAGCGGGGGGGCCCGCTGAGCAGTTCTTC
TRBV24-1	.	.	12	TRBJ1-1	CATSDVYERAFF	TGTGCCACCAGTGATGTATACGAGAGAGCTTTCTTT
TRBV6-5	.	.	13	TRBJ2-5	CASSFSFGETQYF	TGTGCCAGCAGCTTCTCCTTTGGGGAGACCCAGTACTTC
TRBV4-1	.	.	14	TRBJ2-5	CASSRQTYQETQYF	TGCGCCAGCAGCCGGCAGACGTACCAAGAGACCCAGTACTTC
TRBV7-3	.	.	14	TRBJ1-1	CASSALGGVTEAFF	TGTGCCAGCAGCGCCCTGGGCGGCGTCACTGAAGCTTTCTTT
TRBV7-3	TRBD1	few	14	TRBJ1-6	CASSRTGGGSPLHF	TGTGCCAGCAGCCGGACAGGAGGTGGGTCACCCCTCCACTTT
TRBV5-1	.	few	14	TRBJ2-2	CASSFGRVTGELFF	TGCGCCAGCAGCTTCGGCAGGGTGACCGGGGAGCTGTTTTTT
TRBV10-3	.	.	14	TRBJ1-6	CAISGEGGNSPLHF	TGTGCCATCAGTGGGGAGGGTGGTAATTCACCCCTCCACTTT
TRBV7-3	TRBD2	many	15	TRBJ2-3	CASSLLGGGADTQYF	TGTGCCAGCAGCTTACTTGGCGGGGGGGCAGATACGCAGTATTTT
TRBV5-1	.	.	16	TRBJ2-6	CASSSGELNGANVLTF	TGCGCCAGCAGCTCAGGGGAACTAAATGGGGCCAACGTCCTGACTTTC
TRBV5-5	.	.	13	TRBJ1-2	CASSSDSFYGYTF	TGTGCCAGCAGCTCGGACAGCTTCTATGGCTACACCTTC
TRBV12-3/TRBV12-4	.	.	12	TRBJ2-7	CASSSTPYEQYF	TGTGCCAGCAGTTCTACCCCCTACGAGCAGTACTTC
TRBV18	TRBD2	few	15	TRBJ2-3	CASSPAGGSTDTQYF	TGTGCCAGCTCACCAGCGGGGGGGAGCACAGATACGCAGTATTTT
TRBV4-2	TRBD2	.	14	TRBJ2-5	CASSLGGAGETQYF	TGTGCCAGCAGCCTCGGGGGGGCGGGAGAGACCCAGTACTTC
TRBV4-2	TRBD1	.	14	TRBJ1-3	CASSRQGGGNTIYF	TGTGCCAGCAGTCGACAGGGAGGTGGAAACACCATATATTTT
TRBV4-3	TRBD1	.	16	TRBJ1-1	CASSRDRGLGNTEAFF	TGCGCCAGCAGCCGGGACAGGGGGCTGGGGAACACTGAAGCTTTCTTT
TRBV7-2	TRBD2	few	13	TRBJ2-7	CASSLEGLVEQYF	TGTGCCAGCAGCTTGGAGGGACTAGTCGAGCAGTACTTC
TRBV5-1	.	.	14	TRBJ1-2	CASSQGLGNYGYTF	TGCGCCAGCAGTCAGGGCCTCGGGAACTATGGCTACACCTTC
TRBV7-6	.	medium-sized	14	TRBJ2-3	CASSLGASQDTQYF	TGTGCCAGCAGCTTAGGGGCTAGTCAAGATACGCAGTATTTT
TRBV5-1	.	.	15	TRBJ2-4	CASSLTQGAKNIQYF	TGCGCCAGCAGCTTGACGCAGGGGGCCAAAAACATTCAGTACTTC
TRBV7-9	.	few	14	TRBJ1-1	CASSRGGRNTEAFF	TGTGCCAGCAGCCGCGGCGGGCGGAACACTGAAGCTTTCTTT
TRBV7-3	.	.	13	TRBJ2-3	CASSDSATDTQYF	TGTGCCAGCAGCGACTCCGCCACAGATACGCAGTATTTT
TRBV7-9	.	few	14	TRBJ2-1	CASSPPHSYNEQFF	TGTGCCAGCAGCCCGCCACATTCCTACAATGAGCAGTTCTTC
TRBV7-2	.	many	14	TRBJ1-6	CASSLGTINSPLHF	TGTGCCAGCAGCTTAGGAACAATTAATTCACCCCTCCACTTT
TRBV7-7	TRBD1	.	14	TRBJ2-5	CASSRDRGRETQYF	TGTGCTAGCAGCCGCGACAGGGGACGAGAGACCCAGTACTTC
TRBV7-2	.	many	13	TRBJ1-1	CASSLGTGYEAFF	TGTGCCAGCAGCTTAGGTACAGGGTATGAAGCTTTCTTT
TRBV4-3	TRBD1	once	13	TRBJ2-7	CASSRDRVSEQYF	TGCGCCAGCAGCCGCGACAGGGTCAGCGAGCAGTACTTC
TRBV12-3/TRBV12-4	TRBD1	.	14	TRBJ2-1	CATRDRNRPNEQFF	TGTGCCACCAGGGACAGAAATCGCCCTAATGAGCAGTTCTTC
TRBV4-3	.	.	14	TRBJ1-1	CASSQAFANTEAFF	TGCGCCAGCAGCCAAGCTTTTGCGAACACTGAAGCTTTCTTT
TRBV12-3/TRBV12-4	.	.	15	TRBJ1-2	CASSVRQPGGYGYTF	TGTGCCAGCAGTGTAAGACAGCCGGGGGGCTATGGCTACACCTTC
TRBV12-5	TRBD1	.	14	TRBJ1-2	CASAFGQGNYGYTF	TGTGCTAGTGCTTTTGGACAGGGTAACTATGGCTACACCTTC
TRBV9	.	few	14	TRBJ2-2	CASSLDFRAGELFF	TGTGCCAGCAGCCTCGACTTCCGCGCCGGGGAGCTGTTTTTT
TRBV12-3/TRBV12-4	.	.	14	TRBJ1-2	CASSLAGARYGYTF	TGTGCCAGCAGTTTAGCAGGGGCCCGCTATGGCTACACCTTC
TRBV27	TRBD1	few	15	TRBJ1-2	CASSGNSGQGVGYTF	TGTGCCAGCAGTGGCAATTCGGGACAGGGTGTTGGCTACACCTTC
TRBV4-1	.	few	17	TRBJ1-2	CASSQGSTGAGLYGYTF	TGCGCCAGCAGCCAAGGATCGACGGGGGCTGGGCTTTATGGCTACACCTTC
TRBV5-8	.	few	15	TRBJ1-1	CASSPAKEMNTEAFF	TGTGCCAGCAGCCCTGCTAAGGAGATGAACACTGAAGCTTTCTTT
TRBV7-3	.	few	14	TRBJ2-7	CASSPGRTSYEQYF	TGTGCCAGCAGCCCCGGACGGACCTCCTACGAGCAGTACTTC
TRBV5-4	.	few	15	TRBJ2-1	CASSFLGGPFNEQFF	TGTGCCAGCAGCTTTCTTGGGGGGCCGTTCAATGAGCAGTTCTTC
TRBV3-1	.	few	17	TRBJ2-6	CASSQDPRQAGANVLTF	TGTGCCAGCAGCCAAGATCCCAGACAGGCTGGGGCCAACGTCCTGACTTTC
TRBV4-2	.	.	15	TRBJ2-2	CASSQGREYSGELFF	TGTGCCAGCAGCCAAGGGAGAGAGTATTCCGGGGAGCTGTTTTTT
TRBV6-6	TRBD1	few	14	TRBJ2-1	CASRIGQGSGEQFF	TGTGCCAGCAGAATAGGACAGGGCTCGGGGGAGCAGTTCTTC
TRBV9	.	few	14	TRBJ1-3	CASSVDVSGNTIYF	TGTGCCAGCAGCGTAGATGTCTCTGGAAACACCATATATTTT
TRBV7-2	.	few	14	TRBJ2-5	CASSIDRNQETQYF	TGTGCCAGCAGCATAGACAGGAATCAAGAGACCCAGTACTTC
TRBV12-5	.	few	15	TRBJ2-7	CASGSRTELTGEQYF	TGTGCTAGTGGTTCTCGGACAGAACTTACGGGTGAGCAGTACTTC
TRBV10-3	.	.	14	TRBJ2-7	CAIRRQGGSYEQYF	TGTGCCATCAGGCGACAGGGAGGATCCTACGAGCAGTACTTC
TRBV20-1	TRBD1	few	13	TRBJ2-3	CSARRGHTDTQYF	TGCAGTGCTAGGAGGGGGCACACAGATACGCAGTATTTT
TRBV18	.	.	15	TRBJ1-5	CASSPMVSRGQPQHF	TGTGCCAGCTCACCTATGGTTTCAAGGGGCCAGCCCCAGCATTTT
TRBV5-4	.	many	15	TRBJ1-1	CASSLVRVEGTEAFF	TGTGCCAGCAGCTTGGTCCGGGTGGAGGGCACTGAAGCTTTCTTT
TRBV7-2	.	few	14	TRBJ2-7	CASSGLGSAIEQYF	TGTGCCAGCAGCGGTCTAGGGTCCGCCATCGAGCAGTACTTC
TRBV5-6	TRBD1	many	12	TRBJ1-5	CASSYRGQPQHF	TGTGCCAGCAGCTACAGGGGCCAGCCCCAGCATTTT
TRBV18	.	many	14	TRBJ1-3	CASSPRENGNTIYF	TGTGCCAGCTCACCCCGGGAGAATGGAAACACCATATATTTT
TRBV12-3/TRBV12-4	.	.	13	TRBJ1-6	CASSLRHLSPLHF	TGTGCCAGCAGTCTCAGACATCTATCACCCCTCCACTTT